The entry below gives a single T cell receptor (beta chain) sequence along with its context. Its cognate antigen is unknown. Making use of molecular barcodes, quantitative 5'-RACE generated TCR beta libraries. MiXCR, run by TCRdb on the 5' RACE reads, gives a single entry per CDR3 protein. The table lists hundreds of thousands of distinct CDR3 sequences, about 11% of them singletons, with 0.51% in the top ten. Trimming stripped 4 bases from V and 6 bases from J, with 13 bases between. Germline lookup yields CDR1 SGHTA and CDR2 FQGNSA. The CDR3 loop spans 15 amino acids. This record comes from a study of CD8 T cells in ankylosing spondylitis. Study-level points and caveats: According to the report, clones linked to the disease were significantly enriched in matched synovial fluid samples taken from ankylosing spondylitis patients. The disease-linked clones had a CD8+ phenotype and low blood frequencies. Past studies reported some motif variants in reactive arthritis synovial fluid and blood. Seemingly distinctive of ankylosing spondylitis blood was a TCR beta motif formed by eight highly homologous variants.

Input material: blood, either unsorted or a sorted T cell fraction (not recorded which). V is TRBV7-2 and J is TRBJ1-6, with D maybe TRBD1 (5 bases). This TCR came from a male donor with ankylosing spondylitis. This CDR3 reads CASSYAPGVNSPLHF. The CDR3 DNA reads TGTGCCAGCAGCTATGCACCGGGGGTTAATTCACCCCTCCACTTT. Full variable domain (rest looked up from reference TRBV7-2 and TRBJ1-6): GAGVSQSPSNKVTEKGKDVELRCDPISGHTALYWYRQSLGQGLEFLIYFQGNSAPDKSGLPSDRFSAERTGGSVSTLTIQRTQQEDSAVYLCASSYAPGVNSPLHFGNGTRLTVT.